Listed below are T cell receptor beta chains from one sample, sequenced in a study of shared clonotypes between healthy human individuals. The method was immunoSEQ multiplex PCR; TCRdb's version includes in-frame clones alone and lacks a portion of them. The sample consists of millions of clones, about 93% of them appearing once. Sequencing was performed on naive CD8+ T cells from PBMCs. Receptors were obtained from a man aged 18-30 years in good health. Some clones in this sample may be carry-over from other donors' samples. The CDR3 runs from the conserved cysteine through the conserved F or W. Fields, in order: J gene, clone size, V gene, D gene, CDR3 protein, CDR3 DNA. The D gene is left open where the match is weak. The listing skips clone size in some rows; elsewhere it reads once, few, many or a size class.

TRBJ2-7 once TRBV5-1 NA CASSWTQEGAEQYF TGCGCCAGCAGCTGGACCCAGGAGGGAGCCGAGCAGTACTTC
TRBJ2-3 NA TRBV28 NA CPRGTDSTDTQYF TGCCCGAGGGGAACCGACTCCACAGATACGCAGTATTTT
TRBJ2-3 NA TRBV27 NA CASTPPGATDTQYF TGTGCCAGCACCCCCCCGGGAGCCACAGATACGCAGTATTTT
TRBJ2-5 NA TRBV28 NA CASSFGVTETQYF TGTGCCAGCAGTTTCGGGGTCACCGAGACCCAGTACTTC
TRBJ1-1 NA TRBV10-3 NA CAIIFGGVREGEHTEAFF TGTGCCATCATTTTCGGGGGGGTGAGGGAGGGCGAACACACTGAAGCTTTCTTT
TRBJ2-4 NA TRBV29-1 NA CSARQGVAKNIQYF TGCAGCGCCAGGCAGGGAGTCGCCAAAAACATTCAGTACTTC
TRBJ1-2 once TRBV4-1 NA CASSTRSPTSVEKYGYTF TGCGCCAGCAGCACTAGGTCCCCAACGTCAGTGGAGAAGTATGGCTACACCTTC
TRBJ1-1 few TRBV27 NA CASSYGSGGEAFF TGTGCCAGCAGTTATGGGTCTGGCGGTGAAGCTTTCTTT
TRBJ2-2 NA TRBV6-1 TRBD1 CASSEALRQGFTGELFF TGTGCCAGCAGTGAAGCATTGAGACAGGGATTCACCGGGGAGCTGTTTTTT
TRBJ1-4 NA TRBV7-9 NA CASSLVGNEKLFF TGTGCCAGCAGCTTAGTCGGTAATGAAAAACTGTTTTTT
TRBJ2-1 NA TRBV7-3 NA CASSPGLADEQFF TGTGCCAGCAGCCCCGGACTCGCTGATGAGCAGTTCTTC
TRBJ1-2 NA TRBV27 TRBD1 CASSLWGTGDKYGYTF TGTGCCAGCAGTTTATGGGGGACAGGGGACAAGTATGGCTACACCTTC
TRBJ1-1 few TRBV7-9 NA CASSLAGQFEAFF TGTGCCAGCAGCTTAGCGGGTCAGTTTGAAGCTTTCTTT
TRBJ2-7 NA TRBV2 NA CASKDLQEYYEQYF TGTGCCAGCAAGGATCTGCAGGAATACTACGAGCAGTACTTC
TRBJ2-2 NA TRBV11-2 NA CASSLAGVTGELFF TGTGCCAGCAGCTTAGCGGGAGTGACCGGGGAGCTGTTTTTT